This TCR beta chain emerged from a study of PD-1 blockade in mismatch repair-deficient tumors. The CDR3 is made up of 13 amino acids. In germline, CDR1 is SGHAT, CDR2 FQNNGV. Trimming left V 1 base short and J 4 bases short, with 8 bases between. With regard to this clone: Its cognate antigen is unknown.

Here immunoSEQ multiplex PCR was the method, and the copy in TCRdb shows in-frame clones only, minus some. In the table there are about 38,000 clones, about four fifths of which are singletons. Study outcomes and limitations: Tumor-resident clones, often absent from pretreatment blood, expanded after pembrolizumab and then contracted.

The sequencing used peripheral blood, collected 4 weeks after starting pembrolizumab. This chain uses TRBV11-2 with TRBJ2-7, with D unresolved. The sequence was obtained from an adult with mismatch repair-deficient cancer. CDR3 protein: CASSLGVGYEQYF. In nucleotides, the CDR3 is TGTGCCAGCAGCTTAGGGGTGGGGTACGAGCAGTACTTC.